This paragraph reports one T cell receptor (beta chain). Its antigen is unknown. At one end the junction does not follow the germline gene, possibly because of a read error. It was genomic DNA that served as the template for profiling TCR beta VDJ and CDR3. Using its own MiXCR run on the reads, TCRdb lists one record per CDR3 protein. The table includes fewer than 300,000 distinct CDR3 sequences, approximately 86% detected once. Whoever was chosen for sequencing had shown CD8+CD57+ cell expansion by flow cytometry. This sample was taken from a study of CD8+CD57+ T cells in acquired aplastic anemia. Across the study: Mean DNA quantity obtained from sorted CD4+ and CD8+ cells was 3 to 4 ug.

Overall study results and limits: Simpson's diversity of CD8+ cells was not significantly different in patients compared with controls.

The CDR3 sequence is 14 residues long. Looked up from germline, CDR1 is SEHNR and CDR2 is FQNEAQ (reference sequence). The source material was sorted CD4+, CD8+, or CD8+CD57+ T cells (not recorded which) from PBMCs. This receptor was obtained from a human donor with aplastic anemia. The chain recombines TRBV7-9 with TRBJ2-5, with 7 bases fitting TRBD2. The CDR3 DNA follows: TGTGCCAGCAGCCCTACCGGGAGCGGGGAGACGCAGTACTTC. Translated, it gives CASSPTGSGETQYF.